One T cell receptor (beta chain) is described in this entry. V shed 5 bases and J shed 4 bases, with 14 bases lying between them. Germline assignment: CDR1 SEHNR and CDR2 FQNEAQ (reference sequence). This CDR3 has 15 residues. This entry comes from a study of control samples from healthy donors and cancer patients. The repertoire was sequenced with immunoSEQ multiplex PCR; TCRdb's copy has only in-frame clones and lacks some. Seen here are 140,000 or so clones, around 94% observed once, and the top ten hold over 12%. The sequencing input was PBMCs. The V call is TRBV7-9, the J call TRBJ1-4; D gene uncertain. This sequence was found in a man in his sixties with colorectal cancer. CDR3 DNA sequence: TGTGCCAGCAGCCTATTCGACGGGAGTAATGAAAAACTGTTTTTT. This encodes CASSLFDGSNEKLFF.